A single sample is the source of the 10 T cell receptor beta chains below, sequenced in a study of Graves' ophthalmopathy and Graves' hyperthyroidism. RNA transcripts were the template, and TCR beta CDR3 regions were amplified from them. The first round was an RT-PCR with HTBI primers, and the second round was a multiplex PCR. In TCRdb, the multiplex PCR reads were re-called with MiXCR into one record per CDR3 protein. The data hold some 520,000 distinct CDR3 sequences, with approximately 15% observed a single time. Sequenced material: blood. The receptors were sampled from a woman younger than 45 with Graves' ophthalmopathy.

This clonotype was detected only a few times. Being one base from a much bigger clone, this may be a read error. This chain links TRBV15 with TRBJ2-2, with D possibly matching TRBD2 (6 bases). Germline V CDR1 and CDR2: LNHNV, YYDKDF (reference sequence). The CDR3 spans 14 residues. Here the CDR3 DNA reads TGTGCCACCAGCAGATCCCGGGAGATCGGGGAGCTGTTGTTT. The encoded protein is CATSRSREIGELLF.

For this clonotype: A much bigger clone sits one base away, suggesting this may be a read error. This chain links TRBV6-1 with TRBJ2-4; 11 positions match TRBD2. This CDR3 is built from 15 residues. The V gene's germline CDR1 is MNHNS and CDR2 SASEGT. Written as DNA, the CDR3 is TGTGCCAGCAGTACACGGTCTAGCGGGGGGTACATTAAGTACTTC. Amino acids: CASSTRSSGGYIKYF.

As DNA, the CDR3 is TGTGCCAGCAGTTACTCCGCGGGACAGCAAGAGACCCAGTACTTC. This codes for CASSYSAGQQETQYF. The rearrangement links TRBV6-5 to TRBJ2-5, with D tentatively TRBD1 (7 bases). Trimming removed 0 bases at V and 2 bases at J, with 10 bases between. The CDR3 is 15 residues long. Germline CDR1 reads MNHEY; CDR2 reads SVGAGI.

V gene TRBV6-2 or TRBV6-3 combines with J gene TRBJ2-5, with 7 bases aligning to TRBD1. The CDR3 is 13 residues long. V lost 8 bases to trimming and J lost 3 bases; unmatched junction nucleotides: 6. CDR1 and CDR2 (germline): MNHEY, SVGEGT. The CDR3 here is CASASDREETQYF. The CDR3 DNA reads TGTGCCAGCGCGTCCGACAGGGAAGAGACCCAGTACTTC.

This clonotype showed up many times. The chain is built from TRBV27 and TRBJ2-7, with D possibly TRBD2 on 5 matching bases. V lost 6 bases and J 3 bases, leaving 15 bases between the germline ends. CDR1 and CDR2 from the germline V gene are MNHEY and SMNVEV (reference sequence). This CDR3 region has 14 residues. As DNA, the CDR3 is TGTGCCAGCAGATGGAGGAGCTCGTACTACGAGCAGTACTTC. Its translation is CASRWRSSYYEQYF.

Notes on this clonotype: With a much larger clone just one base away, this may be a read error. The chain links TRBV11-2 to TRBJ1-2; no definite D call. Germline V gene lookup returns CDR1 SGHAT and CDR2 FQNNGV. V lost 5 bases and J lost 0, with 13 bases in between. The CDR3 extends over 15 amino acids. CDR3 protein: CASSVVPGPNYGYTF. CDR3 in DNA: TGTGCCAGCAGCGTAGTACCGGGTCCTAACTATGGCTACACCTTC.

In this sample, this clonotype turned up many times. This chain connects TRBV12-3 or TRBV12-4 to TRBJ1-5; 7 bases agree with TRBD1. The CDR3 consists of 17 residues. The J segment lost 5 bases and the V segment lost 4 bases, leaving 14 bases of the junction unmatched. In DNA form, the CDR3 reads TGTGCCAGCAGTTCCTCCCTGGACAGGCCCTTCCATCAGCCCCAGCATTTT. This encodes CASSSSLDRPFHQPQHF.

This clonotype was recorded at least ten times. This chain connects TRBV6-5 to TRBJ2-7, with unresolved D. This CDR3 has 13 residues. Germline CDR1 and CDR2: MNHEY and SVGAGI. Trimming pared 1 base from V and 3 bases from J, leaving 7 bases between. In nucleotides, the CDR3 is TGTGCCAGCAGTTACTTCAGGAGCTACGAGCAGTACTTC. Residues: CASSYFRSYEQYF.

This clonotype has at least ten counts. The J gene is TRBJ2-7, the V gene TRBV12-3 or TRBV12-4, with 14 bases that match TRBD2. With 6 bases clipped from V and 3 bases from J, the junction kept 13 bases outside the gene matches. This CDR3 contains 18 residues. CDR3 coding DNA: TGTGCCAGCAGGACCGGGACTAGCGGGAGTTTTCCTTTCTACGAGCAGTACTTC. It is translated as CASRTGTSGSFPFYEQYF.

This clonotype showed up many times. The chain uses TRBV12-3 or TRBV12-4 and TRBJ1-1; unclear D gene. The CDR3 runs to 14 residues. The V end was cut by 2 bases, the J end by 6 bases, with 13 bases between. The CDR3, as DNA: TGTGCCAGCAGTTTACTTCATTATGGCGCTGAAGCTTTCTTT. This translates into CASSLLHYGAEAFF.